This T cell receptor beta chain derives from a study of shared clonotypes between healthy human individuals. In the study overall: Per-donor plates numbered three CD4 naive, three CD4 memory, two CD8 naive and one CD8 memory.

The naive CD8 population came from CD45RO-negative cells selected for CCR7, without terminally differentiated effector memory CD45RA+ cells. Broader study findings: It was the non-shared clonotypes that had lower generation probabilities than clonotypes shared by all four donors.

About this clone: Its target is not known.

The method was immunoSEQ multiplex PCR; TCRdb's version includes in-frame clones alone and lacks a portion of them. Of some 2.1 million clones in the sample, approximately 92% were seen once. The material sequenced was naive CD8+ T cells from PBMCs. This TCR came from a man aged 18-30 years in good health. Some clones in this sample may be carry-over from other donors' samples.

The CDR3: CASSDVSPQADTQYF. CDR3 sequence (DNA): TGCGCCAGCAGTGACGTTTCTCCCCAGGCAGATACGCAGTATTTT. The chain links TRBV10-1 to TRBJ2-3; D ambiguous. CDR1 and CDR2 from the germline V gene are WNHNN and SYGVQD (reference sequence). V lost 3 bases to trimming and J lost 4 bases, with 14 bases between them. CDR3 length equals 15 residues.